The source of this T cell receptor beta chain is a study of cytomegalovirus exposure and HLA in healthy donors. Study-level results: Common viral pathogens seemed to be connected with several of the most significant clusters, according to a later analysis. Later analysis reportedly placed an Asian-associated ancestry cluster below the approximately 650-donor mean in N-insertions.

PCR involved 60 Vbeta and 13 Jbeta primers. TCRdb's table, derived via immunoSEQ multiplex PCR, lists solely in-frame clones and lacks some. Recorded for this sample: about 200,000 clones. Remarks on this clone: Its target is unknown.

This TCR derives from a girl aged 2-10 years in good health and CMV-seropositive. The sequencing sample was made of PBMCs.

In nucleotides, the CDR3 is TGTGCCAGCAGTTCCCAGGGGGGCGAAAAACTGTTTTTT. Translated: CASSSQGGEKLFF. The chain carries TRBV27 and TRBJ1-4; 7 nucleotides match TRBD1. From germline, CDR1 is MNHEY and CDR2 SMNVEV (reference sequence). The J segment lost 8 bases and the V segment lost 4 bases, leaving 4 bases of the junction unmatched. The CDR3 contains 13 residues.